The present entry profiles one T cell receptor beta chain with its context. Its antigen is as yet unknown. The CDR3 sequence is 13 residues long. Per germline, CDR1 MRHNA and CDR2 SNTAGT. V lost 4 bases and J lost 1, with 7 bases in between. Produced via immunoSEQ multiplex PCR; TCRdb's table is partial and in-frame only. The table records roughly 65,000 clones, 65% to 80% of them present only once. The data were taken from a study of OX40 agonist ivuxolimab in advanced cancers. Study results and limitations: Not determined was the antigen specificity of the expanded peripheral T cells. The mean number of expanded clones was higher in CD8+ T cells than in CD4+. By week 6 at 0.1 to 3.0 mg/kg, blood CD4+ and CD8+ T cells had expanded clonally.

Peripheral blood came from all dose cohorts at three timepoints. Sample: CD4+ or CD8+ T cells sorted from blood, taken in a trial of the OX40 agonist ivuxolimab. V gene TRBV6-4 combines with J gene TRBJ1-1; the D is unclear. The TCR was taken from an adult with an advanced solid tumor such as melanoma, head and neck, liver or kidney cancer. The CDR3 region has the DNA TGTGCCAGCAGTGCCTCAGCGAACACTGAAGCTTTCTTT. As protein: CASSASANTEAFF.